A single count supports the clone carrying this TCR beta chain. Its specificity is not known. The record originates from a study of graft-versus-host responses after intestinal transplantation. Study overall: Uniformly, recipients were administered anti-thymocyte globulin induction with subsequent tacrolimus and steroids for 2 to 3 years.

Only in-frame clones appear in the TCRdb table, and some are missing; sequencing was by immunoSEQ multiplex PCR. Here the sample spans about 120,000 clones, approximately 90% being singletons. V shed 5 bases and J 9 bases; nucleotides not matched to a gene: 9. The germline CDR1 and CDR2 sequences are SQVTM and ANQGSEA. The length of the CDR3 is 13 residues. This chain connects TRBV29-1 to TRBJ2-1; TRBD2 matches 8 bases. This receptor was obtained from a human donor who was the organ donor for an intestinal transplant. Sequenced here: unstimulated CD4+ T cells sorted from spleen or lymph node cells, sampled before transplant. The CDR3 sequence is CSVPTSGGPEQFF. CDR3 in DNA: TGCAGCGTTCCAACTAGCGGTGGGCCTGAGCAGTTCTTC.